This T cell receptor (beta chain) comes out of a study of Graves' ophthalmopathy and Graves' hyperthyroidism. Turning to the study itself: Peripheral blood sampling preceded any treatment and occurred at initial diagnosis.

RNA transcripts were the template, and TCR beta CDR3 regions were amplified from them. Following a first-round RT-PCR that used HTBI primers, a second-round multiplex PCR was carried out. TCRdb reprocessed the multiplex PCR reads with MiXCR, giving one entry per CDR3 protein. The sample holds 200,000 to 250,000 distinct CDR3 sequences, 25% to 30% seen once. CDR1 is SGDLS and CDR2 is YYNGEE in the germline V gene. The CDR3 spans 14 residues. The V and J ends lost 1 base and 7 bases respectively, with 9 bases between them. This clonotype was counted at least ten times. The material sequenced was peripheral blood. The origin of this receptor is a man in his fifties with Graves' ophthalmopathy. The chain joins TRBV9 to TRBJ1-6, with D tentatively TRBD1 (5 bases). In DNA, the CDR3 is TGTGCCAGCAGCGTACCAGGGAGGAATTCACCCCTCCACTTT. This sequence encodes CASSVPGRNSPLHF.